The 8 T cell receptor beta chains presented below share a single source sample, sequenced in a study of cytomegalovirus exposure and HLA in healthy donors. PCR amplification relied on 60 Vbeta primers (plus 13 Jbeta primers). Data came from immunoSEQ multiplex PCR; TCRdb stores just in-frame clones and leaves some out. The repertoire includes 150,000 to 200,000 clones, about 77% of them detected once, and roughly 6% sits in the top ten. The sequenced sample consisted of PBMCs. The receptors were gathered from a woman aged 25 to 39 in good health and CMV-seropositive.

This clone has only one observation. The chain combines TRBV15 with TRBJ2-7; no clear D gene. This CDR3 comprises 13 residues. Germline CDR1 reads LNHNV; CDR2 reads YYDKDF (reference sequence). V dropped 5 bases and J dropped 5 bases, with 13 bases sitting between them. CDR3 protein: CATSLAVGHEQYF. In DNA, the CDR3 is TGTGCCACCAGCCTCGCGGTAGGCCACGAGCAGTACTTC. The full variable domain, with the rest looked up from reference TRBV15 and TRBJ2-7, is DAMVIQNPRYQVTQFGKPVTLSCSQTLNHNVMYWYQQKSSQAPKLLFHYYDKDFNNEADTPDNFQSRRPNTSFCFLDIRSPGLGDTAMYLCATSLAVGHEQYFGPGTRLTVT.

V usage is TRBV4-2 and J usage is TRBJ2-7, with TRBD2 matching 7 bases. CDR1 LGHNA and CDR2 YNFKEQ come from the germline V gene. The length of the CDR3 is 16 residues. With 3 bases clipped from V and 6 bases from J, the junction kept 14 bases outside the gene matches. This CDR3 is CASSQDRVGRAFEQYF. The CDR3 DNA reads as TGTGCCAGCAGCCAGGATCGCGTTGGGAGGGCCTTCGAGCAGTACTTC.

This CDR3 reads CSINRPLGETQYF. CDR3 bases: TGCAGCATAAACAGGCCTTTGGGGGAGACCCAGTACTTC. This chain connects TRBV29-1 to TRBJ2-5; weak D call: TRBD1 (5 bases). Germline CDR1 is SQVTM and CDR2 is ANQGSEA. V was pared by 8 bases and J by 5 bases, with 18 bases between. This CDR3 is 13 amino acids long.

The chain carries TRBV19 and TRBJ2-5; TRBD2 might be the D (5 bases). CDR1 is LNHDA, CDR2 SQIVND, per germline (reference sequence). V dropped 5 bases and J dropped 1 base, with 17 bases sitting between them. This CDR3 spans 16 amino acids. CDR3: CASSSRRGPGQETQYF. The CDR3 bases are TGTGCCAGTAGTTCACGACGAGGGCCAGGCCAAGAGACCCAGTACTTC.

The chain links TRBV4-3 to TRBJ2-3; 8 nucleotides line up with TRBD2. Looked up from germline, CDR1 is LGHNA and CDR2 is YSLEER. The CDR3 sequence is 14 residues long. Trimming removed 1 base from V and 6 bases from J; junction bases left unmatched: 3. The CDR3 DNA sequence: TGCGCCAGCAGCCAAGTCGGGGGGGCGGATACGCAGTATTTT. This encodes CASSQVGGADTQYF.

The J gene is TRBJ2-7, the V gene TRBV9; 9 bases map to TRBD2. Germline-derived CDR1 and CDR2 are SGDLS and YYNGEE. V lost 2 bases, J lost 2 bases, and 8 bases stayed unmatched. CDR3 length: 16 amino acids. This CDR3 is CASSVAGLAGPYEQYF. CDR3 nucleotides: TGTGCCAGCAGCGTGGCGGGGCTAGCGGGACCCTACGAGCAGTACTTC.

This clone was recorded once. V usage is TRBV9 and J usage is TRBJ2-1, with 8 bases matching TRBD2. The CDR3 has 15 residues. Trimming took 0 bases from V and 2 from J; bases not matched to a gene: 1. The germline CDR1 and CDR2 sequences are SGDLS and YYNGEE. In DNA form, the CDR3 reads TGTGCCAGCAGCGTAGCGGGAGGGCCCTACAATGAGCAGTTCTTC. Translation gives CASSVAGGPYNEQFF.

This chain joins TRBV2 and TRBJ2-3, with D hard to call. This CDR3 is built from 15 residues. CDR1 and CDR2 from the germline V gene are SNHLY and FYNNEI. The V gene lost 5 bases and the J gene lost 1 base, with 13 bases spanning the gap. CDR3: CASSKSRAGTDTQYF. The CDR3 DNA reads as TGTGCCAGCAGTAAGTCCCGCGCGGGCACAGATACGCAGTATTTT.